A single sample gave rise to the 3 T cell receptor beta chains below, sequenced in a study of T-cell reconstitution after alpha-beta-depleted transplantation in children. Preparing the TCRbeta library involved the use of unique molecular identifiers. TCRdb fed the PCR reads into MiXCR, producing one record per CDR3 protein. The data show some 300,000 distinct CDR3 sequences, with approximately 10% seen just once and 2% to 3% held by the top ten. The sample was PBMCs from the stem cell graft donor, taken from the stem cell graft. Receptor source: a human donor who donated a stem cell graft to a child with acute lymphoblastic leukemia.

This clonotype was picked up many times. V is TRBV12-3 or TRBV12-4 and J is TRBJ2-7; D could derive from TRBD1 or TRBD2 (5 bases each). The CDR3 runs 13 residues. With 1 base removed from V and 7 bases from J, the gap between germline ends came to 11 bases. The CDR3 sequence: CASSLGSGLEQYF. The CDR3 DNA reads TGTGCCAGCAGTTTAGGATCGGGGCTGGAGCAGTACTTC.

The table lists this clonotype with a few counts. Written as DNA, the CDR3 is TGTGCCAGCAGCGTGGGGACAGGGACTAACTATGGCTACACCTTC. Its protein is CASSVGTGTNYGYTF. V usage is TRBV9 and J usage is TRBJ1-2, with 9 bases fitting TRBD1. There are 15 residues in the CDR3. Germline CDR1 is SGDLS and CDR2 is YYNGEE. V shed 2 bases, J shed 0 bases, and the junction held 2 bases outside the gene matches. Full variable domain (outside the CDR3, taken from reference TRBV9 and TRBJ1-2): DSGVTQTPKHLITATGQRVTLRCSPRSGDLSVYWYQQSLDQGLQFLIQYYNGEERAKGNILERFSAQQFPDLHSELNLSSLELGDSALYFCASSVGTGTNYGYTFGSGTRLTVV.

The V call is TRBV4-2, the J call TRBJ2-7; 9 bases align to TRBD2. J lost 1 base, V lost 0 bases, and 10 bases had no gene match. The CDR3 has 18 residues. Germline V CDR1 and CDR2: LGHNA, YNFKEQ. Here the CDR3 reads CASSQDEPSGILSYEQYF. DNA for the CDR3: TGTGCCAGCAGCCAAGATGAGCCTAGCGGGATCCTATCCTACGAGCAGTACTTC.